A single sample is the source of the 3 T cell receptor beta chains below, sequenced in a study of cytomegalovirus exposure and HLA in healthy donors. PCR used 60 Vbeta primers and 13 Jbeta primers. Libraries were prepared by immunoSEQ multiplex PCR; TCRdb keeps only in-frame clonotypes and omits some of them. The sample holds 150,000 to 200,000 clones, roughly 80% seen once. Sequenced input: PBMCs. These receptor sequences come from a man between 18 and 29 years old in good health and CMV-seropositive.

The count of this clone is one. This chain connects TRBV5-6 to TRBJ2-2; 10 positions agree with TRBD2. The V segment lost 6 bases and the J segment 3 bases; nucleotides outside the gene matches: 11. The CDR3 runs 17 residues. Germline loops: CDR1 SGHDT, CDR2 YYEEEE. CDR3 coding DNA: TGTGCCAGCACCGGGACTAGCGATTGGGGTGACACCGGGGAGCTGTTTTTT. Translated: CASTGTSDWGDTGELFF.

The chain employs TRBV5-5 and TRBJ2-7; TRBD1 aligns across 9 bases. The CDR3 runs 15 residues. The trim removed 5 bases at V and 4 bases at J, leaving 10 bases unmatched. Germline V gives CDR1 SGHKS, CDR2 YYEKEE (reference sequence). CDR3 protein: CASRPRQGVGYEQYF. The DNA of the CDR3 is TGTGCCAGCAGGCCTCGACAGGGGGTGGGTTACGAGCAGTACTTC.

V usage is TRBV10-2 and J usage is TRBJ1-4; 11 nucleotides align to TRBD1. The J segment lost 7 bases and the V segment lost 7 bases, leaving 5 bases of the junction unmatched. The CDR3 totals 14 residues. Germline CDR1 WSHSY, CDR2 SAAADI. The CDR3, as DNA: TGCGCCAGCACCCCGGACAGGGGGCGTGAAAAACTGTTTTTT. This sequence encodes CASTPDRGREKLFF.